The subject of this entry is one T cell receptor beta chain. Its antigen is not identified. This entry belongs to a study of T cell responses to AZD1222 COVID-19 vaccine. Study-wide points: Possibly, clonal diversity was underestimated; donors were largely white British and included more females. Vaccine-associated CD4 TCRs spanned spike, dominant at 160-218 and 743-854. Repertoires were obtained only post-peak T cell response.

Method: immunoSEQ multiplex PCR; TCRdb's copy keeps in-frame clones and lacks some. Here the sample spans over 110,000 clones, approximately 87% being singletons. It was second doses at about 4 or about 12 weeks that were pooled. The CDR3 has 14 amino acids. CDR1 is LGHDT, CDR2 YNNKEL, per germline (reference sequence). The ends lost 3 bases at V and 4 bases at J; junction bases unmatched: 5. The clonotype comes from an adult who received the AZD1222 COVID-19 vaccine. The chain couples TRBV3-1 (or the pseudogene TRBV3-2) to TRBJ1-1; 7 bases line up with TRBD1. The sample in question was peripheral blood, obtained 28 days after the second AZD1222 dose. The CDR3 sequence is CASSQGHRGTEAFF. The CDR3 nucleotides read TGTGCCAGCAGCCAGGGCCACAGGGGCACTGAAGCTTTCTTT.